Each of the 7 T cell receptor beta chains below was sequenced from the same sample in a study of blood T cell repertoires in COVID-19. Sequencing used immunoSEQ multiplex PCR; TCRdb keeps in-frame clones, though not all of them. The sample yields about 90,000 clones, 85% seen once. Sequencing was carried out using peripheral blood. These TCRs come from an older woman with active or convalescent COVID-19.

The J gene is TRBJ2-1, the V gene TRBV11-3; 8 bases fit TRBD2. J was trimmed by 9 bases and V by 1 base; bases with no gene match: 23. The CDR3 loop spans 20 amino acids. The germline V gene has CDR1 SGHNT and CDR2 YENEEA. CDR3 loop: CASSLGSLYPVPGGRVEQFF. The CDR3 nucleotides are TGTGCCAGCAGCTTAGGATCCTTATACCCGGTGCCGGGGGGGCGGGTTGAGCAGTTCTTC.

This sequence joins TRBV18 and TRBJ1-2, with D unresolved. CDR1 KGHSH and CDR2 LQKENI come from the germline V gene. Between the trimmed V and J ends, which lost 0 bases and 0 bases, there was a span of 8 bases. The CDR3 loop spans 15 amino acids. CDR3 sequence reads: CASSPPSTTNYGYTF. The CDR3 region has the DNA TGTGCCAGCTCACCACCGTCGACAACTAACTATGGCTACACCTTC.

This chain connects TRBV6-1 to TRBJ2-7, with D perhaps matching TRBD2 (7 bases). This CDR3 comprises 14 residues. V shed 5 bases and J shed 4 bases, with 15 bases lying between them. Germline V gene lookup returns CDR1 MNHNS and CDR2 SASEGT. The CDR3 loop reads CASSSAKGGYEQYF. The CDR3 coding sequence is TGTGCCAGCAGTTCCGCAAAGGGGGGGTACGAGCAGTACTTC.

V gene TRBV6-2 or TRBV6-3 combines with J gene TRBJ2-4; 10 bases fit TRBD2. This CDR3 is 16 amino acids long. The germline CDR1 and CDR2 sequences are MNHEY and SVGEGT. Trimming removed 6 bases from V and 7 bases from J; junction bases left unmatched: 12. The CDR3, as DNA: TGTGCCAGCAGCCAGGTCCTAGCGGGGGACTTGAACATTCAGTACTTC. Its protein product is CASSQVLAGDLNIQYF.

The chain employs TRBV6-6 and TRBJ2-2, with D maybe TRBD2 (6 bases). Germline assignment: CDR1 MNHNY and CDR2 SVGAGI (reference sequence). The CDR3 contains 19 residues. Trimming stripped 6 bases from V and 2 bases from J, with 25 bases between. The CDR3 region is CASSSPYLGTAGNTGELFF. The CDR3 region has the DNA TGTGCCAGCAGCTCCCCCTATCTCGGGACCGCGGGAAACACCGGGGAGCTGTTTTTT.

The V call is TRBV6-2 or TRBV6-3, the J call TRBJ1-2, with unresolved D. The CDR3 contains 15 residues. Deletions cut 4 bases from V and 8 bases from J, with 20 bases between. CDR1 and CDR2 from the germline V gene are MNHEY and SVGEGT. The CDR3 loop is CASSSFSRGNTGYTF. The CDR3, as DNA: TGTGCCAGCAGTTCCTTTTCCCGGGGAAACACGGGCTACACCTTC.

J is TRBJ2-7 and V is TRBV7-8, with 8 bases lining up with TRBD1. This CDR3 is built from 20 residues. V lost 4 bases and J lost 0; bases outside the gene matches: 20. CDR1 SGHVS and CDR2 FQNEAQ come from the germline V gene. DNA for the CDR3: TGTGCCAGCAGCTCCGGGGCGACAGGGGCCTTCACACCCTACTCCTACGAGCAGTACTTC. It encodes CASSSGATGAFTPYSYEQYF.